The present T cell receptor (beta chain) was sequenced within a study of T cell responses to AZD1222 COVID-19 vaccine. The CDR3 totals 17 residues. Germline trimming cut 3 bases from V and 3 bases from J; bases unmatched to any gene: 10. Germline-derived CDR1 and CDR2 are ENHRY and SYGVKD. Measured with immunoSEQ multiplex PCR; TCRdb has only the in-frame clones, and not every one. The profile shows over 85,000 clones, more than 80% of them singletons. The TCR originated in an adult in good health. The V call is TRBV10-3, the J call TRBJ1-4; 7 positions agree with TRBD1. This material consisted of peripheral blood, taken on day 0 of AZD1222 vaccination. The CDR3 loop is CAISDSGTVDPNEKLFF. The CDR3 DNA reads TGTGCCATCAGTGACTCGGGGACAGTGGATCCTAATGAAAAACTGTTTTTT.